The 16 T cell receptor beta chains below all came from one sample that was sequenced in a study of T cell responses to AZD1222 COVID-19 vaccine (TCRdb year 2021). Interpreted using the paper, the time point label stands for: baseline before first vaccination. The protocol used for the library was the immunoSEQ multiplex PCR assay. TCRdb took over this immuneACCESS table, retaining in-frame rearrangements with V and J assigned. Such tables are incomplete; in checked studies, under half of the missing clones stem from an unresolved V gene, and the remainder is unexplained. Recorded for this sample are roughly 150,000 clones; about 90% of them occurred a single time. Roughly 3.8% of the sample rests with the top ten. This specimen was peripheral blood, taken on day 0 of AZD1222 vaccination. Receptor source: an adult in good health.

J is TRBJ1-1 and V is TRBV7-8; D remains unclear. The CDR3 runs 18 residues. Germline lookup yields CDR1 SGHVS and CDR2 FQNEAQ. V shed 3 bases and J shed 0 bases, with 20 bases lying between them. CDR3 nucleotides: TGTGCCAGCAGCTTCAAAGGGCCGGGTTGGAACCTGAACACTGAAGCTTTCTTT. This gives the protein CASSFKGPGWNLNTEAFF.

V and J are TRBV19 and TRBJ2-3; D is perhaps TRBD2 (6 bases). Germline loops: CDR1 LNHDA, CDR2 SQIVND (reference sequence). The CDR3 consists of 13 residues. V was pared by 5 bases and J by 8 bases, with 14 bases between. The CDR3 reads CASSLVAELTQYF. Here the CDR3 DNA reads TGTGCCAGTAGTCTAGTAGCGGAGCTTACGCAGTATTTT.

This chain connects TRBV7-2 to TRBJ2-1; 8 bases align to TRBD2. The V gene's germline CDR1 is SGHTA and CDR2 FQGNSA. The CDR3 spans 17 residues. The trim removed 5 bases at V and 6 bases at J, leaving 15 bases unmatched. Written as DNA, the CDR3 is TGTGCCAGCAGCGAGGCTCGCGGGAGGACCTATGGCAATGAGCAGTTCTTC. This codes for CASSEARGRTYGNEQFF. Based on the CDR3 plus reference TRBV7-2 and TRBJ2-1, the full variable domain is GAGVSQSPSNKVTEKGKDVELRCDPISGHTALYWYRQSLGQGLEFLIYFQGNSAPDKSGLPSDRFSAERTGGSVSTLTIQRTQQEDSAVYLCASSEARGRTYGNEQFFGPGTRLTVL.

The rearrangement links TRBV6-5 to TRBJ1-2; D is uncertain. This CDR3 is built from 12 residues. Germline V gives CDR1 MNHEY, CDR2 SVGAGI. V lost 11 bases, J lost 5 bases, and 15 bases lay in between. The CDR3 region is CAAFNNLYGYTF. The CDR3 DNA reads as TGTGCCGCCTTTAACAATTTATATGGCTACACCTTC.

In the case of this clone: The junction shows a germline mismatch at one end, possibly a read error. The V call is TRBV30, the J call TRBJ2-6; D call uncertain. Germline CDR1 is GTSNPN and CDR2 is SVGIG (reference sequence). The CDR3 runs 13 residues. The CDR3 here is CAWSVSEANVLTF. The CDR3 DNA reads as TGTGCCTGGAGTGTATCTGAGGCCAACGTCCTGACTTTC.

This chain connects TRBV19 to TRBJ2-1; 10 positions match TRBD2. V trimming: 0 bases; J trimming: 5 bases; junction bases outside the gene matches: 10. Germline V gives CDR1 LNHDA, CDR2 SQIVND (reference sequence). The CDR3 totals 18 residues. Here the CDR3 reads CASSIDTPTSGTHNEQFF. CDR3 sequence (DNA): TGTGCCAGTAGTATAGATACGCCCACTAGCGGGACCCACAATGAGCAGTTCTTC. Using reference TRBV19 and TRBJ2-1 for the parts outside the CDR3, the full variable domain is DGGITQSPKYLFRKEGQNVTLSCEQNLNHDAMYWYRQDPGQGLRLIYYSQIVNDFQKGDIAEGYSVSREKKESFPLTVTSAQKNPTAFYLCASSIDTPTSGTHNEQFFGPGTRLTVL.

This clone showed up just a few times. The J gene is TRBJ1-2, the V gene TRBV5-1; possible D gene TRBD1, 6 bases. Germline loops: CDR1 SGHRS, CDR2 YFSETQ. V was shortened by 0 bases and J by 4 bases, with 10 bases between the two germline ends. The CDR3 contains 14 residues. The CDR3 coding sequence is TGCGCCAGCAGCTTGGCAGGGGAGGCCTATGGCTACACCTTC. Its protein product is CASSLAGEAYGYTF.

This sequence joins TRBV7-2 and TRBJ2-7; D unresolved. Germline CDR1 SGHTA, CDR2 FQGNSA. Trimming removed 5 bases at V and 6 bases at J, with 14 bases between. The CDR3 sequence is 13 residues long. CDR3 loop: CASSRRQESEQYF. Here the CDR3 DNA reads TGTGCCAGCAGCCGCCGTCAGGAGTCCGAGCAGTACTTC.

V is TRBV12-3 or TRBV12-4 and J is TRBJ2-7; D is unclear. Trimming pared 5 bases from V and 7 bases from J, leaving 15 bases between. The CDR3 consists of 13 residues. CDR3 coding DNA: TGTGCCAGCAGTCCCCGCGGTGTACAGGAGCAGTACTTC. Encoded protein: CASSPRGVQEQYF.

This clone has more than one count but fewer than ten. The chain employs TRBV7-7 and TRBJ2-5, with D maybe TRBD1 (6 bases). V was pared by 1 base and J by 2 bases, with 8 bases between. CDR3 length equals 14 residues. Germline CDR1 reads SSHAT; CDR2 reads FNYEAQ (reference sequence). The CDR3 reads CASSLEQGQETQYF. The CDR3 region has the DNA TGTGCCAGCAGCTTAGAACAGGGTCAAGAGACCCAGTACTTC.

The chain recombines TRBV9 with TRBJ2-7; D ambiguous. This CDR3 contains 16 residues. CDR1 is SGDLS and CDR2 is YYNGEE in the germline V gene. The V end was cut by 3 bases, the J end by 0 bases, with 16 bases between. The CDR3 DNA reads TGTGCCAGCAGCGGCACCTTAAGTGGAAGCTCCTACGAGCAGTACTTC. It translates to CASSGTLSGSSYEQYF.

The chain uses TRBV28 and TRBJ2-4, with TRBD2 matching 11 bases. The CDR3 is made up of 14 amino acids. J gave up 6 bases and V 6 bases, and 4 bases lay outside the gene matches. Germline V gene data show CDR1 as MDHEN and CDR2 as SYDVKM. The CDR3 here is CASSLLAGGNIQYF. DNA of the CDR3: TGTGCCAGCAGCCTTCTAGCGGGGGGAAACATTCAGTACTTC.

This clone has just one count. The gene calls are TRBV7-3 and TRBJ2-3; D call uncertain. Germline values: CDR1 SGHTA, CDR2 FQGTGA. There are 15 residues in the CDR3. V lost 5 bases and J 2 bases, leaving 14 bases between the germline ends. For the CDR3, the DNA is TGTGCCAGCAGCCGCGGACCCCCTCCCACAGATACGCAGTATTTT. It translates to CASSRGPPPTDTQYF.

V usage is TRBV7-8 and J usage is TRBJ1-3; no firm D call. Germline CDR1 is SGHVS and CDR2 is FQNEAQ. The CDR3 contains 12 residues. Trimming stripped 1 base from V and 11 bases from J, with 9 bases between. The DNA of the CDR3 is TGTGCCAGCAGCTTAGGCGATCACCCCATATATTTT. Its protein is CASSLGDHPIYF.

The CDR3 protein is CASSSLDRDGNQPQHF. CDR3 nucleotides: TGTGCCAGCAGCTCGTTGGACAGGGATGGCAATCAGCCCCAGCATTTT. The chain joins TRBV7-9 to TRBJ1-5; 8 nucleotides match TRBD1. Losses at the gene ends were 4 bases for V and 2 bases for J; bases not matched to a gene: 7. The germline V gene encodes CDR1 SEHNR and CDR2 FQNEAQ (reference sequence). The CDR3 length is 16 residues.

The V call is TRBV13, the J call TRBJ2-7, with D tentatively TRBD1 (6 bases). In germline, CDR1 is PRHDT, CDR2 FYEKMQ (reference sequence). V lost 6 bases, J lost 5 bases, and 17 bases lay in between. The CDR3 runs to 14 residues. Written as DNA, the CDR3 is TGTGCCAGCAGGCTCGCAGGGGAAGTCCACGAGCAGTACTTC. As protein: CASRLAGEVHEQYF.